A single sample gave rise to the 29 T cell receptor beta chains below, sequenced in a study of T cell clonotyping in hematopoietic cell transplantation. As to time point: recipient sample about 28 days before transplant, after cytoreduction. Sequencing was performed with immunoSEQ multiplex PCR; in TCRdb, only in-frame clones are kept and a portion is missing. The table records about 50,000 clones, 80% to 90% of them present only once. This specimen was peripheral blood mononuclear cells, taken before stem cell transplant. The origin of the receptors is a man aged 60-69 years with biphenotypic leukemia. Some clones in this sample may be carry-over from other donors' samples.

V usage is TRBV7-3 and J usage is TRBJ1-2, with D tentatively TRBD1 (6 bases). V lost 4 bases and J 8 bases, leaving 14 bases between the germline ends. This CDR3 is built from 13 residues. Germline V gene data show CDR1 as SGHTA and CDR2 as FQGTGA. The CDR3 protein is CASSSPGGAGYTF. In nucleotides, the CDR3 is TGTGCCAGCAGCTCCCCCGGGGGCGCAGGCTACACCTTC.

The chain couples TRBV11-2 to TRBJ2-3, with D unclear. Germline assignment: CDR1 SGHAT and CDR2 FQNNGV. The germline V and J ends were trimmed by 5 bases and 0 bases, with 9 bases remaining between them. The CDR3 contains 14 residues. The DNA for the CDR3 is TGTGCCAGCAGCCCTGGACCGAGCACAGATACGCAGTATTTT. It yields the protein CASSPGPSTDTQYF.

The CDR3 spells CASSHVQLSDGYTF. CDR3 in DNA: TGTGCCAGCAGCCACGTTCAACTAAGCGATGGCTACACCTTC. This chain connects TRBV4-2 to TRBJ1-2; no definite D call. This CDR3 region has 14 residues. The ends were cut back, 3 bases at V and 6 bases at J, with 14 bases in the middle. Germline V gene sequence: CDR1 LGHNA, CDR2 YNFKEQ.

The chain employs TRBV30 and TRBJ1-3; D is ambiguous. With 3 bases removed from V and 0 bases from J, the gap between germline ends came to 15 bases. The CDR3 loop spans 16 amino acids. CDR1 GTSNPN and CDR2 SVGIG come from the germline V gene (reference sequence). As DNA, the CDR3 is TGTGCCTGGAGCGCCCTTGGAGGCCTCTCTGGAAACACCATATATTTT. Translating it yields CAWSALGGLSGNTIYF.

This rearrangement joins TRBV30 to TRBJ2-7, with 7 bases fitting TRBD1. The germline CDR1 and CDR2 sequences are GTSNPN and SVGIG (reference sequence). The CDR3 loop spans 12 amino acids. CDR3 region: CVGAGGTYEQYF. The CDR3 nucleotides read TGTGTAGGGGCAGGGGGAACCTACGAGCAGTACTTC.

The DNA of the CDR3 is TGTGCCAGCAGTACGGGGACAGGGGCCACCTACGAGCAGTACTTC. As protein: CASSTGTGATYEQYF. The rearrangement uses TRBV28 and TRBJ2-7, with 10 bases matching TRBD1. Germline lookup yields CDR1 MDHEN and CDR2 SYDVKM. The CDR3 consists of 15 residues. With 5 bases clipped from V and 2 bases from J, the junction kept 6 bases outside the gene matches.

This chain joins TRBV30 and TRBJ2-5; tentative D call: TRBD1 (6 bases). The V gene lost 0 bases and the J gene lost 5 bases, with 19 bases spanning the gap. The CDR3 contains 16 residues. Germline V lookup: CDR1 GTSNPN, CDR2 SVGIG (reference sequence). CDR3 residues: CAWSVLGAQTPETQYF. Written as DNA, the CDR3 is TGTGCCTGGAGTGTATTGGGGGCCCAAACGCCTGAGACCCAGTACTTC.

Turning to this clone: The junction does not match germline at one end; this may be a read error. The V gene is TRBV7-7, the J gene TRBJ1-1; no firm D call. CDR1 SSHAT and CDR2 FNYEAQ come from the germline V gene (reference sequence). This CDR3 spans 13 amino acids. In DNA, the CDR3 is TGTGCTAGCAGCTTAGCGCTAGACACTGAAGCTTTCTTT. It codes for CASSLALDTEAFF.

The genes are TRBV5-1 and TRBJ2-3; no firm D call. V shed 2 bases and J shed 1 base, with 5 bases lying between them. The CDR3 contains 13 residues. Germline V gene sequence: CDR1 SGHRS, CDR2 YFSETQ. The CDR3 sequence: CASSFSGTDTQYF. Here the CDR3 DNA reads TGCGCCAGCAGCTTCTCAGGCACAGATACGCAGTATTTT. The variable domain in full, with the rest retrieved from reference TRBV5-1 and TRBJ2-3, is KAGVTQTPRYLIKTRGQQVTLSCSPISGHRSVSWYQQTPGQGLQFLFEYFSETQRNKGNFPGRFSGRQFSNSRSEMNVSTLELGDSALYLCASSFSGTDTQYFGPGTRLTVL.

CDR3 in amino acids: CASSMGGFGNEQFF. In DNA form, the CDR3 reads TGTGCCAGCAGCATGGGCGGGTTCGGCAATGAGCAGTTCTTC. J is TRBJ2-1 and V is TRBV7-9; tentative D call: TRBD2 (5 bases). V was shortened by 5 bases and J by 6 bases, with 14 bases between the two germline ends. Germline V lookup: CDR1 SEHNR, CDR2 FQNEAQ (reference sequence). The CDR3 is 14 amino acids.

For the CDR3, the DNA is TGTGCCAGTAGTGGAGAAGGCGGGGCTGCCTACGAGCAGTACTTC. Translation gives CASSGEGGAAYEQYF. The rearrangement uses TRBV19 and TRBJ2-7; D possibly corresponds to TRBD2 (6 bases). The V and J ends lost 5 bases and 2 bases respectively, with 16 bases between them. The CDR3 contains 15 residues. Germline assignment: CDR1 LNHDA and CDR2 SQIVND (reference sequence).

Sample share makes this clone medium-sized. The J gene is TRBJ2-5, the V gene TRBV20-1; D is uncertain. The CDR3 has 11 amino acids. V dropped 3 bases and J dropped 5 bases, with 7 bases sitting between them. Germline CDR1 is DFQATT and CDR2 is SNEGSKA (reference sequence). CDR3 DNA: TGCAGTGCTAGTTTGGGGGAGACCCAGTACTTC. This codes for CSASLGETQYF.

This clone appeared once. The chain links TRBV5-1 to TRBJ2-1; TRBD2 aligns across 14 bases. After removal of 0 bases from V and 6 bases from J, the junction contained 8 bases not matched to a gene. This CDR3 comprises 18 residues. Germline V gene sequence: CDR1 SGHRS, CDR2 YFSETQ. The CDR3 coding sequence is TGCGCCAGCAGCTTGGCGCCGGGACTAGCGGGAGATAGCAATGAGCAGTTCTTC. It specifies CASSLAPGLAGDSNEQFF. Based on the CDR3 plus reference TRBV5-1 and TRBJ2-1, the full variable domain is KAGVTQTPRYLIKTRGQQVTLSCSPISGHRSVSWYQQTPGQGLQFLFEYFSETQRNKGNFPGRFSGRQFSNSRSEMNVSTLELGDSALYLCASSLAPGLAGDSNEQFFGPGTRLTVL.

V and J are TRBV27 and TRBJ2-3; the match to TRBD2 covers 7 bases. V shed 2 bases, J shed 8 bases, and the junction held 7 bases outside the gene matches. Looked up from germline, CDR1 is MNHEY and CDR2 is SMNVEV (reference sequence). The CDR3 totals 14 residues. Here the CDR3 DNA reads TGTGCCAGCAGTTTAGCGGGAGAAGTAGGTACGCAGTATTTT. It encodes CASSLAGEVGTQYF.

This chain uses TRBV7-9 with TRBJ2-7; TRBD2 matches at 8 bases. This CDR3 has 15 residues. V was clipped by 1 base and J by 4 bases; unmatched bases: 6. Germline-derived CDR1 and CDR2 are SEHNR and FQNEAQ (reference sequence). Here the CDR3 reads CASSLVREVVYEQYF. DNA for the CDR3: TGTGCCAGCAGCTTAGTGCGGGAGGTGGTGTACGAGCAGTACTTC.

V usage is TRBV15 and J usage is TRBJ1-4; TRBD1 matches 7 bases. The CDR3 is 15 amino acids. The J segment lost 4 bases and the V segment lost 3 bases, leaving 5 bases of the junction unmatched. Per the germline V gene, CDR1 is LNHNV and CDR2 is YYDKDF (reference sequence). The DNA for the CDR3 is TGTGCCACCAGCAGCAGACAGGGAATTAATGAAAAACTGTTTTTT. Protein: CATSSRQGINEKLFF.

V gene TRBV28 combines with J gene TRBJ2-2; D is undetermined. Trimming shortened V by 3 bases and J by 0 bases, and 8 bases separated the two germline ends. The germline V gene encodes CDR1 MDHEN and CDR2 SYDVKM. This CDR3 is built from 15 residues. CDR3 sequence: CASSLASPNTGELFF. DNA of the CDR3: TGTGCCAGCAGTTTGGCATCCCCGAACACCGGGGAGCTGTTTTTT.

J is TRBJ1-5 and V is TRBV6-1; TRBD1 aligns across 8 bases. V lost 4 bases and J lost 6; bases outside the gene matches: 8. This CDR3 comprises 15 residues. CDR1 MNHNS and CDR2 SASEGT come from the germline V gene. The CDR3 loop reads CASSGGTGYTQPQHF. DNA for the CDR3: TGTGCCAGCAGTGGAGGGACAGGATATACTCAGCCCCAGCATTTT.

The V gene is TRBV6-5, the J gene TRBJ2-2; D gene uncertain. The CDR3 extends over 13 amino acids. Looked up from germline, CDR1 is MNHEY and CDR2 is SVGAGI. The germline V and J ends were trimmed by 4 bases and 1 base, with 4 bases remaining between them. The CDR3 DNA is TGTGCCAGCAGTTGGCAGAACACCGGGGAGCTGTTTTTT. Amino acid sequence: CASSWQNTGELFF.

The genes are TRBV25-1 and TRBJ2-5; D is undetermined. V was shortened by 1 base and J by 4 bases, with 10 bases between the two germline ends. CDR1 and CDR2 (germline): MGHDK, SYGVNS. This CDR3 is built from 14 residues. The DNA of the CDR3 is TGTGCCAGCAGTGAATTTGTACAAGGAGAGACCCAGTACTTC. Residues: CASSEFVQGETQYF.

As concerns this clone: One end of the junction varies from germline; a read error may be responsible. The V and J genes are TRBV7-9 and TRBJ2-7; tentative D call: TRBD2 (5 bases). CDR3 length: 13 amino acids. Germline assignment: CDR1 SEHNR and CDR2 FQNEAQ (reference sequence). CDR3 nucleotide sequence: TGTGCCAGCACCTTAGAACGGGGTCACGAGCAGTACTTC. It codes for CASTLERGHEQYF.

The chain joins TRBV9 to TRBJ2-1, with 9 positions matching TRBD2. The CDR3 has 16 amino acids. The germline V gene has CDR1 SGDLS and CDR2 YYNGEE. V lost 4 bases to trimming and J lost 4 bases; unmatched junction nucleotides: 9. CDR3 in DNA: TGTGCCAGCAGCCCAGGGAGGGGACTAGCTTACAATGAGCAGTTCTTC. It is translated as CASSPGRGLAYNEQFF.

The rearrangement links TRBV28 to TRBJ2-5, with a tentative D call TRBD1 (6 bases). The CDR3 extends over 16 amino acids. Per the germline V gene, CDR1 is MDHEN and CDR2 is SYDVKM. V gave up 6 bases and J gave up 5 bases, with 22 bases separating them. CDR3 sequence (DNA): TGTGCCAGCAGCCTGTGGGCAGGGGCGGATCGTGAGACCCAGTACTTC. This translates into CASSLWAGADRETQYF.

V and J are TRBV5-1 and TRBJ2-1; D remains unclear. The CDR3 spans 17 residues. CDR1 is SGHRS and CDR2 is YFSETQ in the germline V gene. The V end lost 0 bases, the J end lost 0 bases, and 13 bases lay between the germline ends. Here the CDR3 reads CASSLEVGTRSYNEQFF. In DNA, the CDR3 is TGCGCCAGCAGCTTGGAGGTGGGAACCCGCTCCTACAATGAGCAGTTCTTC. Full variable domain (outside the CDR3, taken from reference TRBV5-1 and TRBJ2-1): KAGVTQTPRYLIKTRGQQVTLSCSPISGHRSVSWYQQTPGQGLQFLFEYFSETQRNKGNFPGRFSGRQFSNSRSEMNVSTLELGDSALYLCASSLEVGTRSYNEQFFGPGTRLTVL.

The chain links TRBV27 to TRBJ2-7; D perhaps matches TRBD2 (6 bases). This CDR3 comprises 12 residues. Germline CDR1 and CDR2: MNHEY and SMNVEV (reference sequence). The CDR3 DNA follows: TGTGCTAAACGGACGGGAGCAGGCGAGCAGTACTTC. Its protein product is CAKRTGAGEQYF.

This chain links TRBV19 with TRBJ1-2; D gene unclear. Germline CDR1 is LNHDA and CDR2 is SQIVND (reference sequence). V was clipped by 5 bases and J by 7 bases, with 17 bases between them. This CDR3 is 14 amino acids long. The CDR3 nucleotides read TGTGCCAGTAGTGCTAACGAGGGTTGGCTTGGCTACACCTTC. Protein sequence: CASSANEGWLGYTF.

The count of this clone is one. This rearrangement joins TRBV25-1 to TRBJ2-5; 8 bases are shared with TRBD1. The CDR3 consists of 14 residues. CDR1 MGHDK and CDR2 SYGVNS come from the germline V gene. V lost 4 bases to trimming and J lost 3 bases; unmatched junction nucleotides: 4. The CDR3 region is CASSATGVEETQYF. The CDR3, as DNA: TGTGCCAGCAGTGCGACAGGGGTTGAAGAGACCCAGTACTTC.

The CDR3 region has the DNA TGTGCCAGCAGCTTTCAAGATAGGGGGAAAGAGACCCAGTACTTC. It codes for CASSFQDRGKETQYF. J is TRBJ2-5 and V is TRBV7-9; a possible D gene is TRBD1 (6 bases). Trimming stripped 3 bases from V and 3 bases from J, with 14 bases between. Per germline, CDR1 SEHNR and CDR2 FQNEAQ (reference sequence). This CDR3 contains 15 residues.

This chain connects TRBV5-1 to TRBJ2-3; D gene ambiguous. CDR1 and CDR2 from the germline V gene are SGHRS and YFSETQ. V lost 0 bases to trimming and J lost 5 bases, with 10 bases between them. This CDR3 has 14 residues. The CDR3 region is CASSLAQSIDTQYF. The DNA for the CDR3 is TGCGCCAGCAGCTTGGCTCAGAGTATAGATACGCAGTATTTT.